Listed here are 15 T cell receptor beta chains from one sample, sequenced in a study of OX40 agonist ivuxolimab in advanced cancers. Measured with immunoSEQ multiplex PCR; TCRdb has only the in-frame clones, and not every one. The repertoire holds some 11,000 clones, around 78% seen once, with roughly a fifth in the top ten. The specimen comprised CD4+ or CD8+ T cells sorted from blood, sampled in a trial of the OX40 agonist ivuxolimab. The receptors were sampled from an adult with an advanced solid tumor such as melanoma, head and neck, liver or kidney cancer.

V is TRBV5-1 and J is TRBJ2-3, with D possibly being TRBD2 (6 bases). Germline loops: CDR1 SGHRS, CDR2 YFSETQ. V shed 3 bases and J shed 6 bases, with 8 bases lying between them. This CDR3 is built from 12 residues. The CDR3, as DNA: TGCGCCAGCAGCTGGGGGGTGGATACGCAGTATTTT. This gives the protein CASSWGVDTQYF.

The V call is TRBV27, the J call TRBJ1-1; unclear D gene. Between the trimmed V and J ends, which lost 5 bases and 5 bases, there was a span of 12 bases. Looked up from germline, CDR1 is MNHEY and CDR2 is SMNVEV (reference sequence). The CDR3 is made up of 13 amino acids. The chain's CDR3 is CASSLTRLTEAFF. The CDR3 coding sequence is TGTGCCAGCAGTCTGACCCGCCTGACTGAAGCTTTCTTT.

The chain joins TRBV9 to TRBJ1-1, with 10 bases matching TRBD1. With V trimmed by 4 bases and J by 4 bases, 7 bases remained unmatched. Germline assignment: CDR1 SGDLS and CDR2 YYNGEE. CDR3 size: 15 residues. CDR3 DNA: TGTGCCAGCAGCACGAAGGACAGGGGGACCACTGAAGCTTTCTTT. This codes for CASSTKDRGTTEAFF.

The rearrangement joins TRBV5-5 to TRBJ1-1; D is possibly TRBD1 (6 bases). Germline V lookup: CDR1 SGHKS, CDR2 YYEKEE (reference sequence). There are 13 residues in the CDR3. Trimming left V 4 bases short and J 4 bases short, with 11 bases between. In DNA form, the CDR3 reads TGTGCCAGCAGCCCAGGGGAACCCACTGAAGCTTTCTTT. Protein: CASSPGEPTEAFF.

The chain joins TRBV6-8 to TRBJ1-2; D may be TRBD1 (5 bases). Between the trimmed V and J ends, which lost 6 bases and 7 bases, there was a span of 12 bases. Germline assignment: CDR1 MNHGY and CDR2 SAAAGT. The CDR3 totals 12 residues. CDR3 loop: CASSLVGAGYTF. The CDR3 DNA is TGTGCCAGCAGCCTAGTCGGGGCTGGCTACACCTTC.

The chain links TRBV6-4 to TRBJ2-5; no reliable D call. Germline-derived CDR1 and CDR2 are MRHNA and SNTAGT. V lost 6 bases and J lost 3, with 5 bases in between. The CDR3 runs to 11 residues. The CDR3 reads CASSEKETQYF. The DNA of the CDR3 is TGTGCCAGCAGCGAAAAAGAGACCCAGTACTTC.

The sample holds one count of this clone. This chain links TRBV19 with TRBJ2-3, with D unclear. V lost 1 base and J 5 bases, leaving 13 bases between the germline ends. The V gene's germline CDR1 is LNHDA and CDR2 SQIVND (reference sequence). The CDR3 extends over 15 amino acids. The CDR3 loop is CASSIVYRARDTQYF. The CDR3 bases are TGTGCCAGTAGTATAGTTTACCGGGCCCGAGATACGCAGTATTTT.

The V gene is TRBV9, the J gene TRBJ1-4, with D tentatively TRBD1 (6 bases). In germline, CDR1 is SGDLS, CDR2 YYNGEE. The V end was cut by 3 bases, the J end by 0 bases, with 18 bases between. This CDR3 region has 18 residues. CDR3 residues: CASSGTELEYATNEKLFF. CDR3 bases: TGTGCCAGCAGCGGGACAGAATTGGAATATGCAACTAATGAAAAACTGTTTTTT.

This CDR3 is CASTGDGPYNEQFF. Here the CDR3 DNA reads TGTGCCAGCACGGGCGATGGACCCTACAATGAGCAGTTCTTC. This rearrangement joins TRBV27 to TRBJ2-1; D not resolved. CDR3 length equals 14 residues. Germline V lookup: CDR1 MNHEY, CDR2 SMNVEV (reference sequence). V lost 7 bases and J 2 bases, leaving 12 bases between the germline ends.

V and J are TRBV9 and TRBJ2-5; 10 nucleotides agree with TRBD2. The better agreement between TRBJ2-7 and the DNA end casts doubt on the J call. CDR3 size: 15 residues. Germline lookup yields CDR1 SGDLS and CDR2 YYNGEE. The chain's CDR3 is CASSPSGRFSYEQYF. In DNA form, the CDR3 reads TGTGCCAGCAGCCCTAGCGGGAGATTTTCCTACGAGCAGTACTTC.

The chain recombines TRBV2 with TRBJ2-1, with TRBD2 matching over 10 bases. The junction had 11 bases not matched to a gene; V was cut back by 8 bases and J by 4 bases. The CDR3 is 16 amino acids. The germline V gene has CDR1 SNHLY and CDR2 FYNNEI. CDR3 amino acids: CASPGEAGGPYNEQFF. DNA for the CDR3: TGTGCCAGCCCGGGGGAAGCGGGAGGGCCGTACAATGAGCAGTTCTTC.

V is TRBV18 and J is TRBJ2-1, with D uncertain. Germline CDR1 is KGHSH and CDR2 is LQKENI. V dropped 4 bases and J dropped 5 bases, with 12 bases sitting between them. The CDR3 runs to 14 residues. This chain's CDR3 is CASSRGIGHNEQFF. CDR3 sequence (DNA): TGTGCCAGCTCACGTGGGATTGGCCACAATGAGCAGTTCTTC. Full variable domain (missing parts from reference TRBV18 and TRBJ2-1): NAGVMQNPRHLVRRRGQEARLRCSPMKGHSHVYWYRQLPEEGLKFMVYLQKENIIDESGMPKERFSAEFPKEGPSILRIQQVVRGDSAAYFCASSRGIGHNEQFFGPGTRLTVL.

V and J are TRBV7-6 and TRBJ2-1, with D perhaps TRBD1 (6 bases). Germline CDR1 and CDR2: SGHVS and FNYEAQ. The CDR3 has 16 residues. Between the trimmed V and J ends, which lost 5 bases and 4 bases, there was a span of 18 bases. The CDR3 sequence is CASSQDVPDSYNEQFF. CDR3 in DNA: TGTGCCAGCAGCCAAGACGTTCCGGACAGTTACAATGAGCAGTTCTTC.

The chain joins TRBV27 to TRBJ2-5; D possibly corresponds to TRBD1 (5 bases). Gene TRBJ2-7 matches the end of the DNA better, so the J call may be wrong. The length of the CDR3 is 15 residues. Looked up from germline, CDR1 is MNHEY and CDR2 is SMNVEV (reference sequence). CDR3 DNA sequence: TGTGCCAGCAGTTTAGGTGCTCAGGGTACCTACGAGCAGTACTTC. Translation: CASSLGAQGTYEQYF.

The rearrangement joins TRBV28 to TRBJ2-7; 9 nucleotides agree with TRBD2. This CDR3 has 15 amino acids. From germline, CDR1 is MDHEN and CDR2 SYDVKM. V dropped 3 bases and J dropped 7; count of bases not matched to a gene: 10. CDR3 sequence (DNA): TGTGCCAGCAGTTTGGGCCAGCGGGAGGTTGAAGAGCAGTACTTC. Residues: CASSLGQREVEEQYF.